This T cell receptor (beta chain) was recorded in a study of T-cell memory formation after mild COVID-19. Study information: TCR clusters were mostly confined to one donor each.

The CDR3 consists of 15 residues. V gave up 1 base and J gave up 1 base, with 9 bases separating them. Germline CDR1 and CDR2: LNHDA and SQIVND (reference sequence). TCRdb fed the 5' RACE reads into MiXCR, producing one record per CDR3 protein. Of roughly 110,000 distinct CDR3 sequences listed, over 15% are singletons. Sequencing used PBMCs or a T cell subset sorted from them (not recorded which). V is TRBV19 and J is TRBJ2-3; perhaps D is TRBD1 or TRBD2 (5 bases each). The sequence derives from an adult woman who had mild COVID-19 (a few samples of this study predate the infection). Cell type and time point are not known. This CDR3 is CASSIVGDGTDTQYF. The CDR3 region has the DNA TGTGCCAGTAGTATAGTAGGGGACGGCACAGATACGCAGTATTTT. The variable domain in full, with the rest retrieved from reference TRBV19 and TRBJ2-3, is DGGITQSPKYLFRKEGQNVTLSCEQNLNHDAMYWYRQDPGQGLRLIYYSQIVNDFQKGDIAEGYSVSREKKESFPLTVTSAQKNPTAFYLCASSIVGDGTDTQYFGPGTRLTVL.